The entry below describes one T cell receptor (beta chain). Distinct nucleotide sequences in the sample also encode this CDR3. Reverse transcribing all isolated RNA meant expressed TCRB transcripts were sequenced. Sequencing used immunoSEQ multiplex PCR; TCRdb keeps in-frame clones, though not all of them. The sample includes fewer than 900,000 clones, roughly 17% of them seen just once. The sample originates from a study of beta chain features in type 1 diabetes. CDR1 and CDR2 from the germline V gene are SGHTA and FQGNSA. V shed 3 bases and J 4 bases; nucleotides not matched to a gene: 2. CDR3 length: 13 amino acids.

The sequence was obtained from a woman aged 18 to 35 in good health. This chain links TRBV7-2 with TRBJ2-5; 7 bases line up with TRBD2. The specimen sequenced was naive CD4+ T cells from blood. The DNA for the CDR3 is TGTGCCAGCAGCTTCGGCGGGGGAGAGACCCAGTACTTC. Translation: CASSFGGGETQYF.